Listed below are T cell receptor beta chains from one sample, sequenced in a study of a mutant IDH1 vaccine in newly diagnosed glioma. No antigen has been identified for these receptors. The method was immunoSEQ multiplex PCR; TCRdb's version includes in-frame clones alone and lacks a portion of them. The table records tens of thousands of clones, about 86% of them present only once. The material was PBMCs, obtained from a glioma patient whose treatment included an IDH1 peptide vaccine. The receptors were sampled from a man aged 35-49 years with glioma. The CDR3 runs from the conserved cysteine through the conserved F or W. D genes are given only for firm matches. The size entry is marked missing in some rows and otherwise reads once, few, many or a size class.

v_gene	j_gene	d_gene	abundance	CDR3aa	CDR3nt
TRBV7-2	TRBJ2-1	NA	NA	CASSPGGGYPGEQFF	TGTGCCAGCAGCCCCGGGGGTGGGTACCCCGGTGAGCAGTTCTTC
TRBV7-2	TRBJ2-7	TRBD2	NA	CASSSIFGGAGDEQYF	TGTGCCAGCAGCTCCATTTTCGGGGGAGCGGGAGACGAGCAGTACTTC
TRBV28	TRBJ1-5	TRBD1	once	CASRGQGVQPQHF	TGTGCCAGCAGAGGACAGGGAGTTCAGCCCCAGCATTTT
TRBV27	TRBJ2-1	NA	once	CASSLTPSPEFF	TGTGCCAGCAGTTTAACACCTAGCCCCGAGTTCTTC
TRBV5-1	TRBJ2-5	TRBD1	NA	CASSLVGTGGVKTQYF	TGCGCCAGCAGCTTGGTAGGGACAGGGGGCGTCAAGACCCAGTACTTC
TRBV12-5	TRBJ2-7	NA	NA	CASGLSGREQYF	TGTGCTAGTGGTTTGTCAGGGAGGGAGCAGTACTTC
TRBV23-1	TRBJ1-2	NA	NA	CASSQCPGGYGYTF	TGCGCCAGCAGTCAATGCCCAGGAGGATATGGCTACACCTTC
TRBV19	TRBJ1-4	TRBD1	NA	CASRRDRGREKLFF	TGTGCCAGTAGACGGGACAGGGGGAGAGAAAAACTGTTTTTT
TRBV10-1	TRBJ2-3	TRBD2	NA	CAGKEGSGRYTDTQYF	TGCGCCGGGAAAGAAGGTAGCGGGCGTTACACAGATACGCAGTATTTT
TRBV5-1	TRBJ2-4	NA	NA	CASSLRPPGAKNIQYF	TGCGCCAGCAGCCTAAGGCCCCCCGGGGCCAAAAACATTCAGTACTTC
TRBV6-5	TRBJ2-7	TRBD1	NA	CASRGQGATYEQYF	TGTGCCAGCAGAGGACAGGGGGCAACCTACGAGCAGTACTTC
TRBV7-9	TRBJ1-2	NA	NA	CASSLGIGRDEGYTF	TGTGCCAGCAGCCTGGGGATAGGTAGGGACGAAGGCTACACCTTC
TRBV5-8	TRBJ2-6	NA	NA	CASSLGQGSGANVLTF	TGTGCCAGCAGCTTGGGCCAGGGATCTGGGGCCAACGTCCTGACTTTC
TRBV5-1	TRBJ2-3	TRBD2	NA	CASSFRTSGRGTDTQYF	TGCGCCAGCAGCTTTAGGACTAGCGGGAGAGGCACAGATACGCAGTATTTT
TRBV9	TRBJ2-1	TRBD2	NA	CASSVLAELYNEQFF	TGTGCCAGCAGCGTACTAGCGGAACTTTACAATGAGCAGTTCTTC
TRBV5-1	TRBJ2-5	NA	NA	CASSLAVTLGETQYF	TGCGCCAGCAGCTTGGCCGTGACATTAGGCGAGACCCAGTACTTC
TRBV5-1	TRBJ2-5	TRBD2	NA	CASQFDGTIETQYF	TGCGCCAGCCAGTTTGACGGGACTATAGAGACCCAGTACTTC
TRBV5-1	TRBJ2-3	NA	NA	CASSLTETTDTQYF	TGCGCCAGCAGCTTGACGGAGACCACAGATACGCAGTATTTT
TRBV5-1	TRBJ2-7	NA	NA	CASSARQGRDEQYF	TGCGCCAGCAGCGCCCGACAGGGGAGGGACGAGCAGTACTTC
TRBV2	TRBJ2-5	NA	NA	CASSESTQETQYF	TGTGCCAGCAGTGAATCCACACAAGAGACCCAGTACTTC
TRBV7-2	TRBJ2-7	TRBD1	once	CASSYGTGNFYEQYF	TGTGCCAGCAGCTACGGGACAGGGAACTTCTACGAGCAGTACTTC
TRBV27	TRBJ1-4	TRBD1	few	CASSLVRGGKLFF	TGTGCCAGCAGTTTGGTCAGGGGGGGAAAACTGTTTTTT